This T cell receptor beta chain was documented in a study of CD8 T cells in Susac syndrome. The CDR3 loop spans 15 amino acids. Trimming took 5 bases from V and 4 from J; bases not matched to a gene: 2. The V gene's germline CDR1 is SNHLY and CDR2 FYNNEI. Random hexamers were used to reverse transcribe the RNA input (about 0.5 to 1 ug). Via MiXCR, TCRdb re-called the immunoSEQ multiplex PCR reads, giving one row per CDR3 protein. The repertoire holds approximately 160,000 distinct CDR3 sequences, 93% seen once, with 0.13% in the top ten. Sequenced: CD4+ T cells from PBMCs. This TCR was sampled from a human donor in good health. The chain combines TRBV2 with TRBJ2-3, with 14 bases aligning to TRBD2. CDR3 protein: CASSRLAGGSDTQYF. The DNA of the CDR3 is TGTGCCAGCAGTCGACTAGCGGGGGGGTCAGATACGCAGTATTTT. The entire variable domain, with the rest obtained from reference TRBV2 and TRBJ2-3, is as follows: EPEVTQTPSHQVTQMGQEVILRCVPISNHLYFYWYRQILGQKVEFLVSFYNNEISEKSEIFDDQFSVERPDGSNFTLKIRSTKLEDSAMYFCASSRLAGGSDTQYFGPGTRLTVL.